These 22 T cell receptor beta chains originate from one sample sequenced in a study of Ad26.COV2.S vaccination and SARS-CoV-2 variants. The treatment denotes: around 19 received Ad26.COV2.S at low or high dose, single or two shots; about five received placebo; per-sample allocation not given. Specimen acquisition occurred on day 63 following the initial vaccine or placebo injection. Measured with immunoSEQ multiplex PCR; TCRdb has only the in-frame clones, and not every one. The sample yields 400,000 or so clones, 75% to 90% seen once. This sample comprised peripheral blood, obtained in a trial of Ad26.COV2.S vaccine versus placebo. Receptor source: a person aged 18-65 years who received the Ad26.COV2.S COVID-19 vaccine or a placebo.

The V and J genes are TRBV7-2 and TRBJ1-4; 8 nucleotides match TRBD1. This CDR3 is 12 amino acids long. The V gene end was trimmed by 5 bases and the J gene end by 8 bases; junction bases not matched to a gene: 1. Germline CDR1 and CDR2: SGHTA and FQGNSA. CDR3 in DNA: TGTGCCAGCAGCAGGGACAGGGAAAAACTGTTTTTT. Protein sequence: CASSRDREKLFF.

This clone was seen just once. V usage is TRBV18 and J usage is TRBJ2-2; D perhaps matches TRBD1 (5 bases). The CDR3 is 13 amino acids. Germline assignment: CDR1 KGHSH and CDR2 LQKENI. Trimming shortened V by 3 bases and J by 3 bases, and 5 bases separated the two germline ends. Written as DNA, the CDR3 is TGTGCCAGCTCACCCAGGGACACCGGGGAGCTGTTTTTT. Translated: CASSPRDTGELFF.

This clone was found once. V usage is TRBV2 and J usage is TRBJ2-3; TRBD2 matches 7 bases. This CDR3 is 16 amino acids long. The germline V gene encodes CDR1 SNHLY and CDR2 FYNNEI. With 7 bases clipped from V and 0 bases from J, the junction kept 10 bases outside the gene matches. This CDR3 is CASTERASGSTDTQYF. As DNA, the CDR3 is TGTGCCAGCACCGAAAGGGCTAGCGGCAGCACAGATACGCAGTATTTT.

The chain carries TRBV5-1 and TRBJ2-1, with D possibly being TRBD1 or TRBD2 (5 bases each). Looked up from germline, CDR1 is SGHRS and CDR2 is YFSETQ. V was clipped by 7 bases and J by 9 bases, with 23 bases between them. The CDR3 runs to 15 residues. CDR3 in amino acids: CASGPGPEEVIEQFF. CDR3 nucleotide sequence: TGCGCCAGCGGTCCGGGACCTGAGGAGGTAATTGAGCAGTTCTTC.

The V and J genes are TRBV19 and TRBJ1-5, with TRBD1 identical over 9 bases. The CDR3 loop spans 15 amino acids. Germline CDR1 and CDR2: LNHDA and SQIVND (reference sequence). V lost 9 bases and J lost 2; bases outside the gene matches: 8. The DNA of the CDR3 is TGTGCCAGCCGGGACAGGGAAGACGGCAATCAGCCCCAGCATTTT. Amino acid sequence: CASRDREDGNQPQHF.

This sequence joins TRBV2 and TRBJ2-5, with 8 bases fitting TRBD2. This CDR3 comprises 16 residues. J was trimmed by 0 bases and V by 5 bases; bases with no gene match: 8. CDR1 and CDR2 from the germline V gene are SNHLY and FYNNEI. The CDR3 sequence is CASSSFAGGYQETQYF. The CDR3 DNA sequence: TGTGCCAGCAGTTCCTTCGCGGGGGGCTACCAAGAGACCCAGTACTTC. Full variable domain (outside the CDR3, taken from reference TRBV2 and TRBJ2-5): EPEVTQTPSHQVTQMGQEVILRCVPISNHLYFYWYRQILGQKVEFLVSFYNNEISEKSEIFDDQFSVERPDGSNFTLKIRSTKLEDSAMYFCASSSFAGGYQETQYFGPGTRLLVL.

V usage is TRBV7-9 and J usage is TRBJ1-4; 9 positions agree with TRBD1. Trimming removed 3 bases from V and 8 bases from J; junction bases left unmatched: 4. Germline V gives CDR1 SEHNR, CDR2 FQNEAQ (reference sequence). The CDR3 contains 14 residues. CDR3 in DNA: TGTGCCAGCAGCTTTCGACAGGGGGAGGAAAAACTGTTTTTT. It specifies CASSFRQGEEKLFF. The full variable domain, completed using reference TRBV7-9 and TRBJ1-4, is DTGVSQNPRHKITKRGQNVTFRCDPISEHNRLYWYRQTLGQGPEFLTYFQNEAQLEKSRLLSDRFSAERPKGSFSTLEIQRTEQGDSAMYLCASSFRQGEEKLFFGSGTQLSVL.

The chain links TRBV7-6 to TRBJ1-2; 8 bases align to TRBD1. The V gene's germline CDR1 is SGHVS and CDR2 FNYEAQ. Germline trimming cut 5 bases from V and 7 bases from J; bases unmatched to any gene: 6. This CDR3 has 13 amino acids. The CDR3 DNA reads TGTGCCAGCAGCCAAGTCCAGGGGGCTGGCTACACCTTC. Translated: CASSQVQGAGYTF.

The chain recombines TRBV2 with TRBJ2-2; maybe TRBD1 (6 bases). The CDR3 runs 16 residues. From germline, CDR1 is SNHLY and CDR2 FYNNEI. Trimming shortened V by 8 bases and J by 7 bases, and 23 bases separated the two germline ends. The CDR3 DNA is TGTGCCAGCTCCGCCCTAAAGGACAGCCGGGTCGGGGAGCTGTTTTTT. It translates to CASSALKDSRVGELFF.

The chain joins TRBV7-9 to TRBJ2-1; 11 nucleotides agree with TRBD2. Per germline, CDR1 SEHNR and CDR2 FQNEAQ (reference sequence). The V segment lost 5 bases and the J segment 0 bases; nucleotides outside the gene matches: 3. The CDR3 extends over 16 amino acids. The CDR3 DNA follows: TGTGCCAGCAGCCCTAGCGGGGGGAGCTCCTACAATGAGCAGTTCTTC. Its translation is CASSPSGGSSYNEQFF.

The rearrangement links TRBV2 to TRBJ1-2; D is undetermined. The CDR3 runs 11 residues. The V end was cut by 6 bases, the J end by 5 bases, with 7 bases between. In germline, CDR1 is SNHLY, CDR2 FYNNEI. The CDR3, as DNA: TGTGCCAGCAGGACTGAGTATGGCTACACCTTC. Translation: CASRTEYGYTF. The full variable domain, with the rest looked up from reference TRBV2 and TRBJ1-2, is EPEVTQTPSHQVTQMGQEVILRCVPISNHLYFYWYRQILGQKVEFLVSFYNNEISEKSEIFDDQFSVERPDGSNFTLKIRSTKLEDSAMYFCASRTEYGYTFGSGTRLTVV.

This chain links TRBV15 with TRBJ2-1; 11 positions agree with TRBD1. After removal of 9 bases from V and 3 bases from J, the junction contained 4 bases not matched to a gene. The length of the CDR3 is 14 residues. Germline V gene lookup returns CDR1 LNHNV and CDR2 YYDKDF (reference sequence). The CDR3 bases are TGTGCCACTGAGGGACAGGGGGTCTACAATGAGCAGTTCTTC. Amino acid sequence: CATEGQGVYNEQFF.

Of note for this clone: Other DNA sequences within the sample encode an identical CDR3. The chain links TRBV6-5 to TRBJ1-1, with a weak D call TRBD1 (5 bases). In germline, CDR1 is MNHEY, CDR2 SVGAGI. CDR3 length: 13 amino acids. The V end lost 6 bases, the J end lost 1 base, and 9 bases lay between the germline ends. The DNA for the CDR3 is TGTGCCAGCAGCGCCCAGGGGAACACTGAAGCTTTCTTT. This translates into CASSAQGNTEAFF.

V usage is TRBV6-5 and J usage is TRBJ1-2; D might be TRBD1 (5 bases). The ends were cut back, 0 bases at V and 11 bases at J, with 16 bases in the middle. Germline V gene data show CDR1 as MNHEY and CDR2 as SVGAGI. The length of the CDR3 is 14 residues. CDR3: CASSYSRQGGRYTF. CDR3 DNA sequence: TGTGCCAGCAGTTACTCACGGCAGGGCGGGCGGTACACCTTC.

The rearrangement joins TRBV27 to TRBJ1-2; TRBD1 matches at 7 bases. The CDR3 extends over 15 amino acids. Germline V lookup: CDR1 MNHEY, CDR2 SMNVEV (reference sequence). Trimming at V came to 5 bases and at J to 7 bases, leaving 13 bases not matched to a gene. CDR3 coding DNA: TGTGCCAGCAGTGCTATTGGGACAGCCTCTTCTGGCTACACCTTC. Translated: CASSAIGTASSGYTF.

The chain has TRBV10-3 and TRBJ2-1, with a possible D match to TRBD2 (5 bases). Between the trimmed V and J ends, which lost 0 bases and 15 bases, there was a span of 24 bases. Germline CDR1 reads ENHRY; CDR2 reads SYGVKD. This CDR3 spans 16 amino acids. In DNA, the CDR3 is TGTGCCATCAGTGAGTCTTATATCCCAACCGCGGGCCGGGCGTTCTTC. Its translation: CAISESYIPTAGRAFF.

The V call is TRBV2, the J call TRBJ2-5; the D call may be TRBD1 or TRBD2 (5 bases each). The V gene's germline CDR1 is SNHLY and CDR2 FYNNEI. Trimming left V 3 bases short and J 5 bases short, with 16 bases between. This CDR3 is 15 amino acids long. The CDR3 DNA reads as TGTGCCAGCAGTGATCGGGGCTCCCGGGCGGAGACCCAGTACTTC. Amino acids: CASSDRGSRAETQYF.

V gene TRBV5-3 combines with J gene TRBJ1-1; D is perhaps TRBD1 (5 bases). TRBV5-3 is treated as an ORF (open reading frame) with a function not yet certain. This CDR3 spans 14 amino acids. V was shortened by 7 bases and J by 5 bases, with 18 bases between the two germline ends. CDR3 amino acids: CARVPRVFDTEAFF. The CDR3 DNA is TGTGCCAGAGTCCCCAGGGTTTTTGATACTGAAGCTTTCTTT.

The chain combines TRBV3-1 (or the pseudogene TRBV3-2) with TRBJ2-7; D might be TRBD1 or TRBD2, each matching 5 bases. CDR3 length equals 14 residues. The germline V gene has CDR1 LGHDT and CDR2 YNNKEL (reference sequence). The V end was cut by 0 bases, the J end by 5 bases, with 11 bases between. CDR3 loop: CASSQDRGKDEQYF. For the CDR3, the DNA is TGTGCCAGCAGCCAAGACCGGGGCAAAGACGAGCAGTACTTC.

The CDR3 reads CASSATSGGSPLHF. CDR3 nucleotide sequence: TGCGCCAGCAGTGCAACCTCCGGGGGTTCACCCCTCCACTTT. This chain joins TRBV10-2 and TRBJ1-6; D possibly corresponds to TRBD1 (5 bases). The CDR3 runs 14 residues. Germline assignment: CDR1 WSHSY and CDR2 SAAADI. Trimming cost V 4 bases and J 9 bases, with 13 bases left between them.

The rearrangement uses TRBV29-1 and TRBJ2-7; 7 nucleotides agree with TRBD1. The CDR3 has 13 residues. V shed 4 bases and J 3 bases; nucleotides not matched to a gene: 6. The germline V gene encodes CDR1 SQVTM and CDR2 ANQGSEA. CDR3: CSVATGVGYEQYF. DNA of the CDR3: TGCAGCGTTGCAACAGGGGTGGGCTACGAGCAGTACTTC.

This chain uses TRBV3-1 (or the pseudogene TRBV3-2) with TRBJ2-5, with D hard to call. The germline gives CDR1 LGHDT, CDR2 YNNKEL (reference sequence). The CDR3 spans 13 residues. Trimming took 0 bases from V and 1 from J, leaving 3 bases between them. The CDR3 protein is CASSQDRQETQYF. CDR3 bases: TGTGCCAGCAGCCAAGATCGCCAAGAGACCCAGTACTTC.